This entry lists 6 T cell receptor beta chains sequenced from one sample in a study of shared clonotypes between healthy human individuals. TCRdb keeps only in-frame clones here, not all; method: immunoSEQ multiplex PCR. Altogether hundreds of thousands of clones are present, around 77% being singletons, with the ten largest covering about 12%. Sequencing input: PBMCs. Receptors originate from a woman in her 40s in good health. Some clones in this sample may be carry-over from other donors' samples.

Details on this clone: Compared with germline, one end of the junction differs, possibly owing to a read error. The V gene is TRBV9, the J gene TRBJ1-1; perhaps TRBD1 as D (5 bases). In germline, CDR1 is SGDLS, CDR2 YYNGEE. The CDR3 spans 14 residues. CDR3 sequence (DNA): TGTGCCAGTAGCCCCCTGGGACGGAACACTAAAGCTTTCTTT. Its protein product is CASSPLGRNTKAFF.

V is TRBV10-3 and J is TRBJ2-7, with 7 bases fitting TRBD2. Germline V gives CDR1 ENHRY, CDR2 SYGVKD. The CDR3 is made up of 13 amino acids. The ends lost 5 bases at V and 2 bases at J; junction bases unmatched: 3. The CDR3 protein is CAISQAGTYEQYF. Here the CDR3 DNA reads TGTGCCATCAGTCAAGCGGGAACCTACGAGCAGTACTTC.

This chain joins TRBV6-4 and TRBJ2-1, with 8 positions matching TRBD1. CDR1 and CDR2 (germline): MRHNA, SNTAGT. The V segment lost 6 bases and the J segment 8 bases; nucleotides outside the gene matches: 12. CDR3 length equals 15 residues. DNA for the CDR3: TGTGCCAGCAGCCCAGACAGGGGATCCATCGATGAGCAGTTCTTC. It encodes CASSPDRGSIDEQFF.

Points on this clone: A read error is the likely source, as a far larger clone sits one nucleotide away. CDR3 region: CASSSNPEYEQYF. DNA of the CDR3: TGTGCCAGCAGCTCGAATCCAGAGTACGAGCAGTACTTC. The gene calls are TRBV5-6 and TRBJ2-5, with D unresolved. The DNA end lines up better with TRBJ2-7; the J call may be wrong. Per the germline V gene, CDR1 is SGHDT and CDR2 is YYEEEE. The CDR3 has 13 amino acids.

The CDR3 here is CASSLGGRETQYF. In nucleotides, the CDR3 is TGTGCCAGCAGCCTTGGGGGGAGGGAGACCCAGTACTTC. V and J are TRBV5-5 and TRBJ2-5, with a tentative D call TRBD2 (6 bases). This CDR3 spans 13 amino acids. V was clipped by 4 bases and J by 5 bases, with 12 bases between them. The germline CDR1 and CDR2 sequences are SGHKS and YYEKEE (reference sequence).

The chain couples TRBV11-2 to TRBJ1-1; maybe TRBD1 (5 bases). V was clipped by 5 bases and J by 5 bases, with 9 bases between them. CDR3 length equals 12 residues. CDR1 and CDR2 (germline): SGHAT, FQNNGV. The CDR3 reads CASSMAGTEAFF. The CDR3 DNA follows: TGTGCCAGCAGCATGGCAGGGACTGAAGCTTTCTTT.